This record concerns one TCR beta chain sequence. Its specificity is unknown. Germline V gives CDR1 MNHNS, CDR2 SASEGT. The CDR3 extends over 14 amino acids. Trimming pared 5 bases from V and 2 bases from J, leaving 12 bases between. Using immunoSEQ multiplex PCR, the repertoire was profiled, and TCRdb retains in-frame clones only, with some absent. The table lists about 29,000 clones, around 85% of them singletons. This sample is drawn from a study of STAT5B mutations in CD4+ large granular lymphocyte leukemia. Notes on the study in general: Compared with healthy controls (2/35), patient top clones favored TRBV06 (8/27).

The TCR comes from a human donor in good health. Sequences were obtained from CD4+ T cells from blood buffy coats. This chain joins TRBV6-1 and TRBJ1-2; a weak D match, TRBD1 (6 bases). CDR3 sequence reads: CASSPQGRNYGYTF. The CDR3 DNA sequence: TGTGCCAGCAGTCCTCAGGGGCGCAACTATGGCTACACCTTC.